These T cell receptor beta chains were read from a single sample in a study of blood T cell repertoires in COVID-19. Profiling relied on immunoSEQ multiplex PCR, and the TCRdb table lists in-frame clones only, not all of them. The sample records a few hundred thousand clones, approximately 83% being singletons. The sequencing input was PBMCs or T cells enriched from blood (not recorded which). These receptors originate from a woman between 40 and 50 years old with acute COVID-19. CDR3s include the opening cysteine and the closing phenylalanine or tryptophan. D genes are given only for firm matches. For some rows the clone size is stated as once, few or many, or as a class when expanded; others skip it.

CASRADRGGNQPQHF TGCGCCAGCAGGGCGGACAGGGGAGGGAATCAGCCCCAGCATTTT . TRBV10-2 TRBD1 TRBJ1-5
CSAQTGGDEQFF TGCAGCGCCCAGACAGGGGGCGATGAGCAGTTCTTC . TRBV29-1 TRBD1 TRBJ2-1
CASSEVGAPGTQYF TGTGCCAGCAGTGAAGTAGGAGCTCCCGGTACGCAGTATTTT . TRBV25-1 . TRBJ2-3
CASSYSRGGTNEKLFF TGTGCCAGCAGTTACTCACGCGGGGGAACTAATGAAAAACTGTTTTTT . TRBV6-5 . TRBJ1-4
CASSQAAIQGVNTEAFF TGTGCCAGCAGCCAAGCGGCCATTCAGGGGGTGAACACTGAAGCTTTCTTT . TRBV3-1/TRBV3-2 TRBD1 TRBJ1-1
CAWSAQGWSNQPQHF TGTGCCTGGAGTGCCCAGGGATGGAGCAATCAGCCCCAGCATTTT . TRBV30 . TRBJ1-5
CASSSQDGLAGELNTQYF TGTGCCAGCAGCTCACAGGACGGGCTAGCGGGAGAGTTAAATACGCAGTATTTT . TRBV13 TRBD2 TRBJ2-3
CASSVHTSGVYTGELFF TGTGCCAGCAGCGTCCACACTAGCGGGGTCTACACCGGGGAGCTGTTTTTT . TRBV9 TRBD2 TRBJ2-2
CASSFYHRTGELFF TGTGCCAGCAGTTTCTACCATCGCACCGGGGAGCTGTTTTTT few TRBV27 . TRBJ2-2
CASSIGPPAGKIEQYF TGTGCCAGTAGTATAGGCCCGCCGGCAGGGAAGATCGAGCAGTACTTC . TRBV19 . TRBJ2-7
CASSSGGQGSVLEKLFF TGTGCCAGCAGCTCCGGAGGACAGGGATCTGTTTTGGAAAAACTGTTTTTT once TRBV5-5 TRBD1 TRBJ1-4
CASSRNGQMNTEAFF TGTGCCAGCAGCCGGAATGGACAGATGAACACTGAAGCTTTCTTT . TRBV5-5 . TRBJ1-1
CASGLDREAAVNEKLFF TGTGCTAGTGGTTTGGACCGGGAGGCGGCAGTTAATGAAAAACTGTTTTTT . TRBV12-5 . TRBJ1-4
CASSPSGGANTEAFF TGTGCCAGCTCACCCTCGGGGGGAGCGAACACTGAAGCTTTCTTT once TRBV18 . TRBJ1-1
CASSAGGSGVSNEQFF TGTGCCAGCAGTGCCGGAGGGTCGGGAGTTTCCAATGAGCAGTTCTTC . TRBV2 . TRBJ2-1
CASSGVVGGTITYNEQFF TGTGCCAGCAGTGGGGTCGTGGGCGGGACTATTACCTACAATGAGCAGTTCTTC . TRBV2 TRBD2 TRBJ2-1
CASSRTGPNEKLFF TGTGCCAGCTCGCGGACAGGTCCTAATGAAAAACTGTTTTTT . TRBV18 TRBD1 TRBJ1-4
CASSLGNWGNGNSYEQYF TGTGCCAGCAGCCTCGGGAATTGGGGAAATGGGAATTCCTACGAGCAGTACTTC . TRBV7-2 . TRBJ2-7
CASSGRGDRAFF TGTGCCAGCAGTGGTAGAGGAGACAGAGCTTTCTTT . TRBV27 . TRBJ1-1
CASSSGQGFGYTF TGTGCCAGCAGTTCGGGACAGGGGTTCGGCTACACCTTC . TRBV28 TRBD1 TRBJ1-2
CASSQVGVAGYTF TGTGCCAGCAGCCAAGTAGGGGTTGCTGGCTACACCTTC . TRBV14 . TRBJ1-2
CASSQGLDTGELFF TGTGCCAGCAGCCAAGGACTGGACACCGGGGAGCTGTTTTTT . TRBV3-1/TRBV3-2 . TRBJ2-2
CASSPLGQGARKTGELFF TGTGCCAGCTCACCCCTCGGACAGGGGGCGAGGAAAACCGGGGAGCTGTTTTTT once TRBV18 TRBD1 TRBJ2-2
CASSQEWGGKTQFF TGCGCCAGCAGCCAAGAATGGGGGGGGAAAACGCAGTTCTTC . TRBV4-1 TRBD2 TRBJ2-1
CASSQERKTSSGNTIYF TGTGCCAGCAGCCAAGAAAGGAAGACAAGCTCTGGAAACACCATATATTTT . TRBV4-2 . TRBJ1-3
CASSVTRGQSPEAFF TGTGCCAGCAGCGTTACGCGGGGACAGAGTCCTGAAGCTTTCTTT . TRBV28 TRBD1 TRBJ1-1
CASSLDSSYGNTIYF TGCGCCAGCAGCTTGGACAGTTCTTATGGAAACACCATATATTTT few TRBV5-1 . TRBJ1-3
CGAGGLAGGSDFNEQFF TGTGGAGCAGGAGGACTAGCGGGAGGATCAGACTTCAATGAGCAGTTCTTC once TRBV28 TRBD2 TRBJ2-1
CASSLRTGATGELFF TGCGCCAGCAGCTTGAGGACAGGGGCAACCGGGGAGCTGTTTTTT . TRBV5-1 TRBD1 TRBJ2-2
CASRGTRRGTEAFF TGTGCCAGCAGGGGGACAAGGAGAGGCACTGAAGCTTTCTTT . TRBV2 . TRBJ1-1
CASSLHHSGYTF TGTGCCAGCAGCTTACATCATTCTGGCTACACCTTC . TRBV7-9 . TRBJ1-2
CASSLSNSNQPQHF TGTGCCAGCAGCTTGAGTAACTCAAATCAGCCCCAGCATTTT . TRBV7-9 . TRBJ1-5
CASSVAGELYNEQFF TGTGCCAGCAGCGTAGCGGGGGAGCTCTACAATGAGCAGTTCTTC . TRBV9 . TRBJ2-1
CASSLRLGQGAFF TGTGCCAGCAGCCTACGGCTGGGGCAGGGAGCTTTCTTT . TRBV3-1/TRBV3-2 . TRBJ1-1
CAWSVQPRPLHF TGTGCCTGGAGTGTACAACCTAGGCCCCTCCACTTT . TRBV30 . TRBJ1-6
CASSFRGRPFF TGTGCCAGCAGTTTTCGGGGGAGGCCTTTCTTT . TRBV12-3/TRBV12-4 . TRBJ1-1